The 19 T cell receptor beta chains below all came from one sample that was sequenced in a study of cytomegalovirus exposure and HLA in healthy donors. The PCR was carried out with 60 Vbeta primers and 13 Jbeta primers. Data came from immunoSEQ multiplex PCR; TCRdb stores just in-frame clones and leaves some out. The table lists 80,000 to 95,000 clones, about 80% of them singletons. The sequenced sample was PBMCs. The source of these receptors is a female donor in good health and CMV-seronegative.

This clone was counted a single time. The chain links TRBV7-2 to TRBJ2-7; 14 positions agree with TRBD2. Germline V gene data show CDR1 as SGHTA and CDR2 as FQGNSA. The V gene end was trimmed by 5 bases and the J gene end by 6 bases; junction bases not matched to a gene: 9. There are 16 residues in the CDR3. CDR3 in amino acids: CASSENSGLAGVEQYF. In DNA form, the CDR3 reads TGTGCCAGCAGCGAAAACTCGGGACTAGCGGGAGTCGAGCAGTACTTC. Based on the CDR3 plus reference TRBV7-2 and TRBJ2-7, the full variable domain is GAGVSQSPSNKVTEKGKDVELRCDPISGHTALYWYRQSLGQGLEFLIYFQGNSAPDKSGLPSDRFSAERTGGSVSTLTIQRTQQEDSAVYLCASSENSGLAGVEQYFGPGTRLTVT.

The genes are TRBV5-1 and TRBJ1-1, with D perhaps TRBD1 (5 bases). CDR1 SGHRS and CDR2 YFSETQ come from the germline V gene. The CDR3 runs to 17 residues. The V gene lost 0 bases and the J gene lost 4 bases, with 19 bases spanning the gap. CDR3 bases: TGCGCCAGCAGCTTGGAGCCGATAGGCAGCGGGACCACTGAAGCTTTCTTT. This codes for CASSLEPIGSGTTEAFF.

This chain links TRBV2 with TRBJ1-5; D is unclear. CDR1 SNHLY and CDR2 FYNNEI come from the germline V gene. This CDR3 spans 14 amino acids. V gave up 2 bases and J gave up 5 bases, with 10 bases separating them. This chain's CDR3 is CASSELALDQPQHF. Here the CDR3 DNA reads TGTGCCAGCAGTGAATTGGCTCTAGATCAGCCCCAGCATTTT.

The chain recombines TRBV4-1 with TRBJ1-4; D not resolved. V was clipped by 1 base and J by 5 bases, with 11 bases between them. CDR1 is MGHRA, CDR2 YSYEKL, per germline. This CDR3 region has 15 residues. The CDR3 nucleotides read TGCGCCAGCAGCCAAGTCAGCGCAGCAAATGAAAAACTGTTTTTT. It is translated as CASSQVSAANEKLFF.

The chain carries TRBV5-1 and TRBJ2-1, with a weak D call TRBD1 (5 bases). This CDR3 comprises 14 residues. Trimming left V 0 bases short and J 7 bases short, with 11 bases between. Germline CDR1 SGHRS, CDR2 YFSETQ. The CDR3 DNA is TGCGCCAGCAGCTTGGGACAGTTAGGGAATGAGCAGTTCTTC. Translated, it gives CASSLGQLGNEQFF. Filled out from reference TRBV5-1 and TRBJ2-1, the complete variable domain reads KAGVTQTPRYLIKTRGQQVTLSCSPISGHRSVSWYQQTPGQGLQFLFEYFSETQRNKGNFPGRFSGRQFSNSRSEMNVSTLELGDSALYLCASSLGQLGNEQFFGPGTRLTVL.

The chain links TRBV28 to TRBJ2-7; the D gene is possibly TRBD2 (6 bases). This CDR3 has 14 amino acids. Germline CDR1 reads MDHEN; CDR2 reads SYDVKM. Trimming took 3 bases from V and 7 from J, leaving 16 bases between them. The CDR3 nucleotides are TGTGCCAGCAGTTTTCCGACTAGAGCAGGTGAGCAGTACTTC. It translates to CASSFPTRAGEQYF.

The chain combines TRBV6-5 with TRBJ1-2; 7 bases fit TRBD1. The CDR3 has 14 residues. Germline values: CDR1 MNHEY, CDR2 SVGAGI. V dropped 0 bases and J dropped 6; count of bases not matched to a gene: 4. This CDR3 is CASSYSGGADGYTF. The CDR3 DNA follows: TGTGCCAGCAGTTACTCAGGGGGCGCGGATGGCTACACCTTC.

The table lists this clone with a few counts. The chain has TRBV7-2 and TRBJ2-1; 8 positions match TRBD1. The CDR3 runs to 16 residues. The germline CDR1 and CDR2 sequences are SGHTA and FQGNSA. J gave up 6 bases and V 1 base, and 8 bases lay outside the gene matches. The CDR3 sequence: CASSLGQGILGNEQFF. In nucleotides, the CDR3 is TGTGCCAGCAGCTTAGGACAGGGGATCTTAGGCAATGAGCAGTTCTTC.

This clone was picked up one time. The chain employs TRBV7-3 and TRBJ2-1; 8 nucleotides align to TRBD1. The V gene end was trimmed by 1 base and the J gene end by 7 bases; junction bases not matched to a gene: 6. Germline assignment: CDR1 SGHTA and CDR2 FQGTGA. This CDR3 spans 15 amino acids. The CDR3 sequence: CASSLSGDRGNEQFF. The CDR3 DNA reads as TGTGCCAGCAGCTTAAGTGGTGACAGGGGAAATGAGCAGTTCTTC.

The J gene is TRBJ2-7, the V gene TRBV30; TRBD1 aligns across 9 bases. V shed 2 bases and J 7 bases; nucleotides not matched to a gene: 6. The V gene's germline CDR1 is GTSNPN and CDR2 SVGIG (reference sequence). The CDR3 length is 13 residues. Here the CDR3 DNA reads TGTGCCTGGAGTTCCGGGACAGGGAGGGAGCAGTACTTC. Encoded protein: CAWSSGTGREQYF.

The chain couples TRBV5-6 to TRBJ1-1; no definite D call. Germline-derived CDR1 and CDR2 are SGHDT and YYEEEE. The CDR3 has 14 amino acids. The V end lost 3 bases, the J end lost 1 base, and 10 bases lay between the germline ends. The chain's CDR3 is CASSSLGSNTEAFF. The CDR3 coding sequence is TGTGCCAGCAGCTCACTCGGTTCGAACACTGAAGCTTTCTTT.

V usage is TRBV21-1 and J usage is TRBJ2-1; the table's D call, TRBD2, has no DNA check behind it. TRBV21-1 is a known pseudogene. This CDR3 is built from 19 residues. The CDR3 nucleotides read TGTGCCAGCAGCAAGGGGAAGGGTTGCCTGTCGGAGGTTTACAATGAGCAGTTCTTC. Translation: CASSKGKGCLSEVYNEQFF.

This clone came up once. This chain joins TRBV5-1 and TRBJ1-2; 7 bases align to TRBD1. The junction had 5 bases not matched to a gene; V was cut back by 2 bases and J by 10 bases. Per germline, CDR1 SGHRS and CDR2 YFSETQ. The CDR3 is made up of 12 amino acids. The CDR3 spells CASSLGTVDYTF. CDR3 sequence (DNA): TGCGCCAGCAGCTTAGGGACAGTCGACTACACCTTC.

The chain links TRBV28 to TRBJ1-2, with a tentative D call TRBD1 (5 bases). This CDR3 has 15 amino acids. Trimming removed 7 bases from V and 4 bases from J, with 19 bases in between. The germline CDR1 and CDR2 sequences are MDHEN and SYDVKM. CDR3 in amino acids: CASNAGGQTGYGYTF. The CDR3 bases are TGTGCCAGCAACGCGGGGGGTCAAACAGGCTATGGCTACACCTTC.

This chain uses TRBV18 with TRBJ2-7; 8 positions match TRBD2. The CDR3 extends over 14 amino acids. V was clipped by 3 bases and J by 6 bases; unmatched bases: 7. The germline gives CDR1 KGHSH, CDR2 LQKENI. CDR3 protein: CASSPETSGLEQYF. The DNA of the CDR3 is TGTGCCAGCTCACCCGAAACTAGCGGCCTCGAGCAGTACTTC.

The genes are TRBV28 and TRBJ1-1, with TRBD1 as a possible D gene (5 bases). Trimming pared 5 bases from V and 8 bases from J, leaving 9 bases between. CDR1 and CDR2 from the germline V gene are MDHEN and SYDVKM. This CDR3 is built from 11 residues. The CDR3 loop is CASSDPGEAFF. In nucleotides, the CDR3 is TGTGCCAGCAGTGACCCAGGGGAAGCTTTCTTT. Supplemented by reference TRBV28 and TRBJ1-1, the full variable domain reads DVKVTQSSRYLVKRTGEKVFLECVQDMDHENMFWYRQDPGLGLRLIYFSYDVKMKEKGDIPEGYSVSREKKERFSLILESASTNQTSMYLCASSDPGEAFFGQGTRLTVV.

This clone has just one count. V and J are TRBV7-2 and TRBJ1-1; 8 nucleotides align to TRBD1. The germline gives CDR1 SGHTA, CDR2 FQGNSA. J gave up 0 bases and V 5 bases, and 5 bases lay outside the gene matches. This CDR3 region has 15 residues. The chain's CDR3 is CASSPGTGMNTEAFF. DNA for the CDR3: TGTGCCAGCAGCCCAGGGACAGGAATGAACACTGAAGCTTTCTTT.

The chain joins TRBV11-2 to TRBJ2-7; a possible D gene is TRBD1 (6 bases). The germline V and J ends were trimmed by 5 bases and 3 bases, with 14 bases remaining between them. Germline CDR1 reads SGHAT; CDR2 reads FQNNGV. This CDR3 is 14 amino acids long. CDR3 region: CASSPRDTLYEQYF. In DNA form, the CDR3 reads TGTGCCAGCAGCCCCCGGGACACCCTCTACGAGCAGTACTTC.

The chain employs TRBV28 and TRBJ2-3; tentative D call: TRBD2 (6 bases). The germline gives CDR1 MDHEN, CDR2 SYDVKM. The CDR3 runs 12 residues. The V gene lost 5 bases and the J gene lost 8 bases, with 11 bases spanning the gap. Here the CDR3 reads CASSPGLSTQYF. The CDR3 DNA sequence: TGTGCCAGCAGTCCGGGACTCTCTACGCAGTATTTT.